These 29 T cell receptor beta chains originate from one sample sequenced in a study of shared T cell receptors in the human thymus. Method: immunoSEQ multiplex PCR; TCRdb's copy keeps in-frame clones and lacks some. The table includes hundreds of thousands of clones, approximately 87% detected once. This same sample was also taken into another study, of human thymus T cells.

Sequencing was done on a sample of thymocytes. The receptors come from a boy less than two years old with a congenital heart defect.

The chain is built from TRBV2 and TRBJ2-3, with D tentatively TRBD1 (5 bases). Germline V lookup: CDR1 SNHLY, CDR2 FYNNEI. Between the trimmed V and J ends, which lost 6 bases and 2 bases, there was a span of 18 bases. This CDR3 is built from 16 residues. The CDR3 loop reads CASRDLGQTNTDTQYF. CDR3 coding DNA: TGTGCCAGCAGGGATCTGGGGCAGACCAACACAGATACGCAGTATTTT.

The CDR3: CASSFATPTAYEQYF. In DNA form, the CDR3 reads TGTGCCAGCAGCTTTGCGACACCGACGGCCTACGAGCAGTACTTC. The chain uses TRBV5-5 and TRBJ2-7; unclear D gene. Trimming removed 2 bases at V and 2 bases at J, with 14 bases between. This CDR3 has 15 residues. Germline V lookup: CDR1 SGHKS, CDR2 YYEKEE (reference sequence).

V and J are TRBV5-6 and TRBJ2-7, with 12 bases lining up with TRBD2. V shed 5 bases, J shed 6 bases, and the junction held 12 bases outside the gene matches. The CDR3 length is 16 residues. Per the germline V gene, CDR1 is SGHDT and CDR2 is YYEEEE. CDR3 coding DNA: TGTGCCAGCAGTTACCCCGGACTAGCGGGAAAGGGCGAGCAGTACTTC. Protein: CASSYPGLAGKGEQYF.

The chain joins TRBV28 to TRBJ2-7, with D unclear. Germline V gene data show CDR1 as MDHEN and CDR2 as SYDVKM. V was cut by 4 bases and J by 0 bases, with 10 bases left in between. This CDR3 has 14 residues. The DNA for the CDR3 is TGTGCCAGCAGTTCCGTGACAACCTCCTACGAGCAGTACTTC. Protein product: CASSSVTTSYEQYF.

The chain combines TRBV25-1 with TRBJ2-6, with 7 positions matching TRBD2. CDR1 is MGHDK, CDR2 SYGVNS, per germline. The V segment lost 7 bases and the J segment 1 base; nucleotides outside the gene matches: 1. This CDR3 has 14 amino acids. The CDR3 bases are TGTGCCAGCATGGGGGGGTCTGGGGCCAACGTCCTGACTTTC. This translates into CASMGGSGANVLTF.

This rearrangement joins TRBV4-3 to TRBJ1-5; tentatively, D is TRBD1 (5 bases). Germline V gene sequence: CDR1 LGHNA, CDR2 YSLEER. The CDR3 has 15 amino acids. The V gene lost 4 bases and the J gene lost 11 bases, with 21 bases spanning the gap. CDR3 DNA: TGCGCCAGCAGCCGGGGGAGGGTCGGGTTACAGGCCCAGCATTTT. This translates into CASSRGRVGLQAQHF.

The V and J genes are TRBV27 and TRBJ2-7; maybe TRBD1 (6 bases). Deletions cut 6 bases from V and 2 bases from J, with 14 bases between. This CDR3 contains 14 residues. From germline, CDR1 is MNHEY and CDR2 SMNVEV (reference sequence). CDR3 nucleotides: TGTGCCAGCAGGAATACAGGGTTCACCTACGAGCAGTACTTC. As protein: CASRNTGFTYEQYF.

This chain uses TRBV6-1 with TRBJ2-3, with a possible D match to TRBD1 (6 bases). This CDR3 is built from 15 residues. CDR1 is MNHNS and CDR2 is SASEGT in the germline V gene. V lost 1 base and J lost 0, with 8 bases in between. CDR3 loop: CASSEGDRSTDTQYF. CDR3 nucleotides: TGTGCCAGCAGTGAAGGTGACAGGAGCACAGATACGCAGTATTTT.

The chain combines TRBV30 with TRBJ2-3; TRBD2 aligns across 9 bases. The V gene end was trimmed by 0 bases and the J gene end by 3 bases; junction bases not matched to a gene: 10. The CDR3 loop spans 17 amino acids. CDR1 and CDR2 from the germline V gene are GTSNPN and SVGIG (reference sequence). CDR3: CAWSVMASGVRTDTQYF. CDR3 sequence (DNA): TGTGCCTGGAGTGTGATGGCTAGCGGGGTGCGGACAGATACGCAGTATTTT.

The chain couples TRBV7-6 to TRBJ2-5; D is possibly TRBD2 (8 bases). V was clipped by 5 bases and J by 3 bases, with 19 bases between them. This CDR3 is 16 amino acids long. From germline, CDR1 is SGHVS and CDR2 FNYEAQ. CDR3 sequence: CASSSGGRGLEETQYF. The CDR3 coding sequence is TGTGCCAGCAGCAGCGGGGGCAGGGGGTTAGAAGAGACCCAGTACTTC.

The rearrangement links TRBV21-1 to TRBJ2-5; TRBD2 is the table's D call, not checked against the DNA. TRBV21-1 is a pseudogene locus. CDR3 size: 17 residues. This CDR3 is CASSKEDGRAAQETQYF. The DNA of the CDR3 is TGTGCCAGCAGCAAAGAGGACGGGAGGGCCGCACAAGAGACCCAGTACTTC.

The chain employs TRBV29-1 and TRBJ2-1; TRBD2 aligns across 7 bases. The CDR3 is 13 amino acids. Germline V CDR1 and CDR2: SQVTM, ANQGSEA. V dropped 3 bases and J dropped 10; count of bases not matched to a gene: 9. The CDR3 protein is CSVETSPRREQFF. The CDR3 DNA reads TGCAGCGTTGAGACTAGCCCCAGAAGGGAGCAGTTCTTC.

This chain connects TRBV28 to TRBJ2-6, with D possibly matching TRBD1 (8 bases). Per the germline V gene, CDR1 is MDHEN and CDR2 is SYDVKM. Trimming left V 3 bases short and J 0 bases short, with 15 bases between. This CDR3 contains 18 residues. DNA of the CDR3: TGTGCCAGCAGTTTCTGGACAGGGAGGGACTCTGGGGCCAACGTCCTGACTTTC. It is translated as CASSFWTGRDSGANVLTF.

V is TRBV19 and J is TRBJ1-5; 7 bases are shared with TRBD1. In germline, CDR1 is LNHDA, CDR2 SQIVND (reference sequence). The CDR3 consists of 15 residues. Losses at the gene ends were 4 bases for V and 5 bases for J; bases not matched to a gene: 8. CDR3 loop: CASSKDRVPYQPQHF. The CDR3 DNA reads TGTGCCAGTAGTAAAGACAGGGTGCCGTATCAGCCCCAGCATTTT.

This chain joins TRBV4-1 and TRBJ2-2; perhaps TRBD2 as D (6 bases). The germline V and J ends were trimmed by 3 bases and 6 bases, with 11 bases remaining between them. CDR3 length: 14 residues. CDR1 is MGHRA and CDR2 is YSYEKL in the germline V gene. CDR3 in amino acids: CASSQGLKAGELFF. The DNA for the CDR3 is TGCGCCAGCAGCCAGGGACTCAAGGCCGGGGAGCTGTTTTTT.

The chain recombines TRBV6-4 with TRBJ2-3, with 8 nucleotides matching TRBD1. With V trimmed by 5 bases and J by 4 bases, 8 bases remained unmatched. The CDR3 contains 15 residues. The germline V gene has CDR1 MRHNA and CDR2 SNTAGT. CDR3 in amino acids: CASSLEGQASDTQYF. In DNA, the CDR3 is TGTGCCAGCAGTCTAGAGGGACAGGCGTCAGATACGCAGTATTTT.

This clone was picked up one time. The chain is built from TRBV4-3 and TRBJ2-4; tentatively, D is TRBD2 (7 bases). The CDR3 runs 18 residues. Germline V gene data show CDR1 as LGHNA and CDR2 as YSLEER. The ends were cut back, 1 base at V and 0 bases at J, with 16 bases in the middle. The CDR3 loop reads CASSQGKGGGLAKNIQYF. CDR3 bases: TGCGCCAGCAGCCAAGGGAAGGGGGGGGGCCTAGCCAAAAACATTCAGTACTTC.

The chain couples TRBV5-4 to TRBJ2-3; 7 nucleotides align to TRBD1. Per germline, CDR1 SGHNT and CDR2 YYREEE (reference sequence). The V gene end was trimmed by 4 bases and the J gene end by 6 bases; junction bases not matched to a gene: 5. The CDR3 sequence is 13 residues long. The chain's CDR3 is CASSVQGSDTQYF. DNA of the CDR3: TGTGCCAGCAGCGTACAGGGGTCGGATACGCAGTATTTT.

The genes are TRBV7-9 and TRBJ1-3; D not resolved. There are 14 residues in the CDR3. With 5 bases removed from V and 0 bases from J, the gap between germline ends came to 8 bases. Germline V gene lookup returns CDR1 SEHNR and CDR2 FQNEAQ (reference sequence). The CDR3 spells CASSPVPSGNTIYF. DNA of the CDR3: TGTGCCAGCAGCCCTGTCCCCTCTGGAAACACCATATATTTT.

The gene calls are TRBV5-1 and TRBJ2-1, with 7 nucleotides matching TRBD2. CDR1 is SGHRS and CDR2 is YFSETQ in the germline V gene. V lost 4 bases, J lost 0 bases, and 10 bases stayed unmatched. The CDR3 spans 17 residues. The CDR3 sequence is CASSQRKRGSSYNEQFF. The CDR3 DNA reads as TGCGCCAGCAGCCAACGAAAGCGGGGAAGCTCCTACAATGAGCAGTTCTTC.

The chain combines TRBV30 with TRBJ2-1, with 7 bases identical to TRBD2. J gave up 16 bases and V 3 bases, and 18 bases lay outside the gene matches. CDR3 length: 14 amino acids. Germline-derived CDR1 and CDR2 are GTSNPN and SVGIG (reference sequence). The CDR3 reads CAWRGWRERSETFF. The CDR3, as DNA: TGTGCCTGGAGGGGGTGGCGGGAGCGGTCAGAGACTTTCTTC.

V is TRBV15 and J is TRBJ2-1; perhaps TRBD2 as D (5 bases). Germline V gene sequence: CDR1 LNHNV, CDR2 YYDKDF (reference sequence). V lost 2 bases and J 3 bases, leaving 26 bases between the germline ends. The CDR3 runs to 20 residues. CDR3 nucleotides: TGTGCCACCAGCAGACCCGAATACACTGCCGAGGGATCCTTCTACAATGAGCAGTTCTTC. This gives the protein CATSRPEYTAEGSFYNEQFF.

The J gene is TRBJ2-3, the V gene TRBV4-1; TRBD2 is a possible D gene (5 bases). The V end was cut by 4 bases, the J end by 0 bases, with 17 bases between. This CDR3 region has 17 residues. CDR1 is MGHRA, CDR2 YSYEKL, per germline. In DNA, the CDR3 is TGCGCCAGCAGCCCTCTGTTAGTAGCGTATAGCACAGATACGCAGTATTTT. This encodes CASSPLLVAYSTDTQYF.

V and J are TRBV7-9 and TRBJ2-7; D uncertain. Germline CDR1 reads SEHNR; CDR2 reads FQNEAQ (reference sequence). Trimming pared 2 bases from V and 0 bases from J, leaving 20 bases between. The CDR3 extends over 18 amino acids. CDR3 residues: CASSLLSPTTFPSYEQYF. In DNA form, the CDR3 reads TGTGCCAGCAGCTTATTGTCCCCAACTACTTTCCCCTCCTACGAGCAGTACTTC.

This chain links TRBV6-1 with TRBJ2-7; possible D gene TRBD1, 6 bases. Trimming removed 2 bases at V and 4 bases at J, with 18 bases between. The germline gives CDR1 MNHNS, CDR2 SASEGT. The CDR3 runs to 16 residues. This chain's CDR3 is CASSEPTDRTFYEQYF. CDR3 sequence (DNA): TGTGCCAGCAGTGAACCTACGGACAGAACCTTTTACGAGCAGTACTTC.

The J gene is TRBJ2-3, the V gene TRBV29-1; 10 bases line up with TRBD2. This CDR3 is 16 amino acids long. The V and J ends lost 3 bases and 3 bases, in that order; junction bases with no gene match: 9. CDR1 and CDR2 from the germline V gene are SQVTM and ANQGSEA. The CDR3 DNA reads TGCAGCGTTGACCTAGCGGGAGACACTACAACAGATACGCAGTATTTT. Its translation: CSVDLAGDTTTDTQYF.

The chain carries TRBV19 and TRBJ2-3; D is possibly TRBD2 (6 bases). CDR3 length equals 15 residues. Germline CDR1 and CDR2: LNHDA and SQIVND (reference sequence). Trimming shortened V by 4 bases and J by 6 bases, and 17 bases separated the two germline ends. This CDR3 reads CASSTRDWLLDTQYF. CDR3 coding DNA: TGTGCCAGTAGTACCCGGGACTGGCTTTTGGATACGCAGTATTTT. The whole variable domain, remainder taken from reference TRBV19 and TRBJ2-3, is DGGITQSPKYLFRKEGQNVTLSCEQNLNHDAMYWYRQDPGQGLRLIYYSQIVNDFQKGDIAEGYSVSREKKESFPLTVTSAQKNPTAFYLCASSTRDWLLDTQYFGPGTRLTVL.

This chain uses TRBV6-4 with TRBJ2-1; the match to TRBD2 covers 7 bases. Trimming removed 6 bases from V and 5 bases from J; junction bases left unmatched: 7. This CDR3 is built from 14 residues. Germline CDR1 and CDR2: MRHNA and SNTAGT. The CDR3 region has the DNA TGTGCCAGCAGCACTAGCGCAGGGAACAATGAGCAGTTCTTC. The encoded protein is CASSTSAGNNEQFF.

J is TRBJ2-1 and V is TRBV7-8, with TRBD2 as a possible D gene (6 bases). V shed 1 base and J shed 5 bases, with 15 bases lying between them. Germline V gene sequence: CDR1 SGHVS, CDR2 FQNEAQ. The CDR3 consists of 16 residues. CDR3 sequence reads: CASSLGGTYENNEQFF. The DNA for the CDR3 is TGTGCCAGCAGCTTAGGCGGGACCTACGAAAACAATGAGCAGTTCTTC. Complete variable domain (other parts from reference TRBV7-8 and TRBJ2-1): GAGVSQSPRYKVAKRGQDVALRCDPISGHVSLFWYQQALGQGPEFLTYFQNEAQLDKSGLPSDRFFAERPEGSVSTLKIQRTQQEDSAVYLCASSLGGTYENNEQFFGPGTRLTVL.